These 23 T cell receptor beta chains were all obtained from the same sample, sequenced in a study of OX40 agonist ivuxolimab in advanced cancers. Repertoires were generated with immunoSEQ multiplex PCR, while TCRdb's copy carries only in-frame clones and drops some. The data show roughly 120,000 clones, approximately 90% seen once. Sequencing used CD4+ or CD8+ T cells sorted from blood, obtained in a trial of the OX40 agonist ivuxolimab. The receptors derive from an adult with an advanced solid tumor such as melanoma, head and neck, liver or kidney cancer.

Here the CDR3 DNA reads TGTGCCAGTAGTATGGTTCAGGGTTCCTACGAGCAGTACTTC. Protein product: CASSMVQGSYEQYF. V gene TRBV19 combines with J gene TRBJ2-7; TRBD1 is a possible D gene (5 bases). The CDR3 has 14 amino acids. CDR1 and CDR2 from the germline V gene are LNHDA and SQIVND (reference sequence). V dropped 3 bases and J dropped 1 base, with 10 bases sitting between them.

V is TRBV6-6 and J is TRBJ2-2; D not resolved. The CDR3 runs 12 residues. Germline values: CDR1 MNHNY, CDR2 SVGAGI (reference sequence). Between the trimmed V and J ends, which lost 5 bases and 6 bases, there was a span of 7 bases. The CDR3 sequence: CASSGNPGELFF. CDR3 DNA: TGTGCCAGCAGTGGAAATCCCGGGGAGCTGTTTTTT.

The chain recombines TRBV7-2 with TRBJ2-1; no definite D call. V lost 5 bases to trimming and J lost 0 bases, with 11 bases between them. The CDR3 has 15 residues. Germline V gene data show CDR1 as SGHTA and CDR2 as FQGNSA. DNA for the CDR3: TGTGCCAGCAGCGCAATTAAGAGCTCCTACAATGAGCAGTTCTTC. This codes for CASSAIKSSYNEQFF. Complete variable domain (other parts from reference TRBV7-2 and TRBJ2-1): GAGVSQSPSNKVTEKGKDVELRCDPISGHTALYWYRQSLGQGLEFLIYFQGNSAPDKSGLPSDRFSAERTGGSVSTLTIQRTQQEDSAVYLCASSAIKSSYNEQFFGPGTRLTVL.

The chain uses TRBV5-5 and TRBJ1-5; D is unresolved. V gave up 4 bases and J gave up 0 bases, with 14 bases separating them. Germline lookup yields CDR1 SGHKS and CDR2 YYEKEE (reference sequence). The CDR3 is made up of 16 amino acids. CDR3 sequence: CASSRWQETSNQPQHF. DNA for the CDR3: TGTGCCAGCAGCCGGTGGCAGGAAACTAGCAATCAGCCCCAGCATTTT.

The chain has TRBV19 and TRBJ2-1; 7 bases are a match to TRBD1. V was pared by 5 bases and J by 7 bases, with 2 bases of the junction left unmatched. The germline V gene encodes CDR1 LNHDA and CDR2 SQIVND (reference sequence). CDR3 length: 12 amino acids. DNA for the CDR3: TGTGCCAGTAGTGTGACAGGGAATGAGCAGTTCTTC. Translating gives CASSVTGNEQFF.

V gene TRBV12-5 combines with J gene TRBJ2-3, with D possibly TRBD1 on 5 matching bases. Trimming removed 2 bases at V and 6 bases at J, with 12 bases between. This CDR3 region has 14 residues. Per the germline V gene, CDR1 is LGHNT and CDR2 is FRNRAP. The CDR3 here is CASGLNSRADTQYF. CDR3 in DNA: TGTGCTAGTGGTTTGAACTCCAGGGCCGATACGCAGTATTTT.

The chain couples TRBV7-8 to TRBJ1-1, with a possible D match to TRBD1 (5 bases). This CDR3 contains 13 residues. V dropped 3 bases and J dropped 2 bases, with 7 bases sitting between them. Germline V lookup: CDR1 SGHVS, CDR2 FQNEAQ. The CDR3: CASSLTENTEAFF. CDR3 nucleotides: TGTGCCAGCAGCTTGACAGAAAACACTGAAGCTTTCTTT.

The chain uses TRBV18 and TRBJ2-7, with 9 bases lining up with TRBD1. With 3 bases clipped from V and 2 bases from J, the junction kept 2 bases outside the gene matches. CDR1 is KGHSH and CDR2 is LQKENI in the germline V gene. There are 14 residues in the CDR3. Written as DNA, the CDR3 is TGTGCCAGCTCACCCGGACAGGGGCCCTACGAGCAGTACTTC. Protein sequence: CASSPGQGPYEQYF.

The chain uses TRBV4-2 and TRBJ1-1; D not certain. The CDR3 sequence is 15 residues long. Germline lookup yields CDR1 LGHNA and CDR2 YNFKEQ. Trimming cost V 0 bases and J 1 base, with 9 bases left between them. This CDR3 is CASSQEGTPNTEAFF. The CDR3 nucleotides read TGTGCCAGCAGCCAAGAAGGCACACCGAACACTGAAGCTTTCTTT.

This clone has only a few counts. CDR3 DNA: TGTGCCAGCTCATTTGGGACCCTCGGTAGCACAGATACGCAGTATTTT. It translates to CASSFGTLGSTDTQYF. This chain connects TRBV18 to TRBJ2-3; D may be TRBD1 or TRBD2 (5 bases each). CDR3 length equals 16 residues. Trimming left V 5 bases short and J 0 bases short, with 15 bases between. Germline V gives CDR1 KGHSH, CDR2 LQKENI. The variable domain in full, completed from reference TRBV18 and TRBJ2-3, reads NAGVMQNPRHLVRRRGQEARLRCSPMKGHSHVYWYRQLPEEGLKFMVYLQKENIIDESGMPKERFSAEFPKEGPSILRIQQVVRGDSAAYFCASSFGTLGSTDTQYFGPGTRLTVL.

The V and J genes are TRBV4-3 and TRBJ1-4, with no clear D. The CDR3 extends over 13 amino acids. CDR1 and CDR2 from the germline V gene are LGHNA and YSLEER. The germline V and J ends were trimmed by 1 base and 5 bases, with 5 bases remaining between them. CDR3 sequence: CASSQAQNEKLFF. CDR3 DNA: TGCGCCAGCAGCCAAGCACAGAATGAAAAACTGTTTTTT.

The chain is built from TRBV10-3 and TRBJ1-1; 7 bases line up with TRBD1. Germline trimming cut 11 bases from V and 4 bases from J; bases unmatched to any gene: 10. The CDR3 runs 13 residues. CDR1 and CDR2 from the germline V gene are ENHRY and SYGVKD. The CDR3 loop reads CASSGQEITEAFF. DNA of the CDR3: TGTGCCTCTAGCGGACAGGAGATCACTGAAGCTTTCTTT.

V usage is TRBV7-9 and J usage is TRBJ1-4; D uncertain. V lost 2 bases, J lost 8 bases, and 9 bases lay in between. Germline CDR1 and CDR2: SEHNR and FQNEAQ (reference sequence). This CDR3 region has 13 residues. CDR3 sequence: CASSLKVGEKLFF. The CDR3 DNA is TGTGCCAGCAGCTTAAAGGTGGGCGAAAAACTGTTTTTT.

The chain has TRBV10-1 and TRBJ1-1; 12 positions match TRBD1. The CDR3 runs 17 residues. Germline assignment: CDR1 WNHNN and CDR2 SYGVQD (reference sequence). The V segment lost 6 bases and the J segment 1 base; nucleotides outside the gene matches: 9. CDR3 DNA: TGCGCCAGCAGCATCCCGGGACAGGGGGCTAGGAACACTGAAGCTTTCTTT. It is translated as CASSIPGQGARNTEAFF.

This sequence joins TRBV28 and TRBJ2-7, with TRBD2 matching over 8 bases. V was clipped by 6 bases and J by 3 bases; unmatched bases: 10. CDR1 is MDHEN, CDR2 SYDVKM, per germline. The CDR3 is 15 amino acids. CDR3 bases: TGTGCCAGCAGCCAAGTAGCGGGACCTTACTACGAGCAGTACTTC. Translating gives CASSQVAGPYYEQYF.

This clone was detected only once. CDR3 in amino acids: CASSIRQSSYNEQFF. In DNA, the CDR3 is TGTGCCAGCAGCATAAGACAGAGCTCCTACAATGAGCAGTTCTTC. This chain links TRBV7-3 with TRBJ2-1, with D maybe TRBD1 (5 bases). CDR3 length: 15 residues. Trimming cost V 5 bases and J 0 bases, with 11 bases left between them. Germline values: CDR1 SGHTA, CDR2 FQGTGA.

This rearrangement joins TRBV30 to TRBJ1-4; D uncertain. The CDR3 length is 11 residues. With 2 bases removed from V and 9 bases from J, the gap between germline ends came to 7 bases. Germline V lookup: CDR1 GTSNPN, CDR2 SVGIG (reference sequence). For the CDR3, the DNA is TGTGCCTGGAGTCGGGAGAAAAAACTGTTTTTT. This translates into CAWSREKKLFF.

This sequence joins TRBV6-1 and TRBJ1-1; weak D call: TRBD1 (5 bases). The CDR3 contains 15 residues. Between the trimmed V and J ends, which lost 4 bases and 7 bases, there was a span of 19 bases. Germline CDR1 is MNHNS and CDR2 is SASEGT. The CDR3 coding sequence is TGTGCCAGCAGTGCTGGTCCGGACACCAGGGTTGAAGCTTTCTTT. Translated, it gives CASSAGPDTRVEAFF.

CDR3 nucleotides: TGTGCCAGCAGTTTATGGGGGTATGGGCGAACCTATGGCTACACCTTC. Protein: CASSLWGYGRTYGYTF. The rearrangement joins TRBV28 to TRBJ1-2; D not resolved. The CDR3 has 16 residues. V was pared by 0 bases and J by 4 bases, with 15 bases between. Looked up from germline, CDR1 is MDHEN and CDR2 is SYDVKM.

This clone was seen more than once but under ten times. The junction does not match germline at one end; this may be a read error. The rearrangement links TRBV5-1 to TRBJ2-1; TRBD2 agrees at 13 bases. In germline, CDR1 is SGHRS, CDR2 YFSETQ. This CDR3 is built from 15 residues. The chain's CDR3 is CASSPYTSGGEVQIF. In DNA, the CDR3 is TGCGCCAGCAGCCCCTATACTAGCGGGGGGGAGGTTCAGATCTTC.

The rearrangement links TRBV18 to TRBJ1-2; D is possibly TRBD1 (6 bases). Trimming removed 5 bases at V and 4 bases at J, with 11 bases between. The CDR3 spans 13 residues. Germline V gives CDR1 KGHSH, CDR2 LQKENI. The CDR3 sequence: CASSSGQFYGYTF. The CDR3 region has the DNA TGTGCCAGCTCATCCGGACAGTTCTATGGCTACACCTTC. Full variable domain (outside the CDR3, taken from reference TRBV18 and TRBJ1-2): NAGVMQNPRHLVRRRGQEARLRCSPMKGHSHVYWYRQLPEEGLKFMVYLQKENIIDESGMPKERFSAEFPKEGPSILRIQQVVRGDSAAYFCASSSGQFYGYTFGSGTRLTVV.

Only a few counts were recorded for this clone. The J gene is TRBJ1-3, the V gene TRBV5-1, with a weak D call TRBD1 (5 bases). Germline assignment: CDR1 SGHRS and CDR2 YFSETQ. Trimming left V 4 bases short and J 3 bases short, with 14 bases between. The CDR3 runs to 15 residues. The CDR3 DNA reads TGCGCCAGCAGCCCCGCGGGGGGAAGTGGAAACACCATATATTTT. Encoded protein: CASSPAGGSGNTIYF.

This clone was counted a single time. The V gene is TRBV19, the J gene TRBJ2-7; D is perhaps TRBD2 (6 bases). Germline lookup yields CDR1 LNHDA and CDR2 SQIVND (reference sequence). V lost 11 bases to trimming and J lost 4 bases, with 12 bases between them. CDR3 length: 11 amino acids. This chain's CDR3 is CASDAGYEQYF. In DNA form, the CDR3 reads TGTGCCTCAGACGCGGGGTACGAGCAGTACTTC.